One sample yielded the 21 T cell receptor beta chains listed below, sequenced in a study of OX40 agonist ivuxolimab in advanced cancers. The assay was immunoSEQ multiplex PCR, and TCRdb's table has in-frame clones only and misses some. This repertoire shows around 19,000 clones, 75% to 95% found once; its top ten account for roughly three fifths. The source was CD4+ or CD8+ T cells sorted from blood, collected in a trial of the OX40 agonist ivuxolimab. The source of these receptors is an adult with an advanced solid tumor such as melanoma, head and neck, liver or kidney cancer.

The chain has TRBV29-1 and TRBJ2-1; tentatively, D is TRBD2 (6 bases). V was clipped by 6 bases and J by 0 bases, with 15 bases between them. The CDR3 is made up of 15 amino acids. CDR1 SQVTM and CDR2 ANQGSEA come from the germline V gene. This CDR3 reads CSVENSGSSYNEQFF. CDR3 nucleotides: TGCAGCGTGGAGAATAGCGGTAGCTCCTACAATGAGCAGTTCTTC.

The genes are TRBV2 and TRBJ1-2; no reliable D call. The CDR3 spans 15 residues. Germline values: CDR1 SNHLY, CDR2 FYNNEI. Trimming took off 1 base at V and 0 bases at J, with 9 bases between the two ends. The CDR3, as DNA: TGTGCCAGCAGTGAAGGGACGGTAGCTAACTATGGCTACACCTTC. It yields the protein CASSEGTVANYGYTF.

The V call is TRBV7-9, the J call TRBJ2-7, with TRBD1 as a possible D gene (5 bases). Trimming removed 3 bases from V and 2 bases from J, with 17 bases in between. The CDR3 is made up of 16 amino acids. The V gene's germline CDR1 is SEHNR and CDR2 FQNEAQ (reference sequence). The CDR3 coding sequence is TGTGCCAGCAGCTTCGCACAGGCGTATCCCACCTACGAGCAGTACTTC. Translated: CASSFAQAYPTYEQYF.

The V call is TRBV10-3, the J call TRBJ2-1; D may be TRBD1 (6 bases). The CDR3 loop spans 18 amino acids. V lost 4 bases and J lost 8, with 27 bases in between. The germline CDR1 and CDR2 sequences are ENHRY and SYGVKD. The CDR3 here is CAISAMIQGSLSNDEQFF. For the CDR3, the DNA is TGTGCCATCAGTGCCATGATTCAGGGGAGTTTGTCAAACGATGAGCAGTTCTTC.

J is TRBJ2-7 and V is TRBV5-6; weak D call: TRBD1 (5 bases). CDR3 length equals 14 residues. CDR1 and CDR2 from the germline V gene are SGHDT and YYEEEE. V shed 0 bases and J shed 0 bases, with 7 bases lying between them. The CDR3 loop is CASSLAGNSYEQYF. CDR3 bases: TGTGCCAGCAGCTTGGCAGGGAACTCCTACGAGCAGTACTTC.

The chain couples TRBV2 to TRBJ1-2; D is unresolved. CDR1 and CDR2 from the germline V gene are SNHLY and FYNNEI. V lost 2 bases, J lost 7 bases, and 17 bases lay in between. There are 15 residues in the CDR3. For the CDR3, the DNA is TGTGCCAGCAGTGAACCGCGGCGCGCGGTCGGTGGCTACACCTTC. Translating it yields CASSEPRRAVGGYTF.

The chain combines TRBV4-1 with TRBJ1-1; D may be TRBD1 (5 bases). Trimming pared 0 bases from V and 4 bases from J, leaving 18 bases between. This CDR3 comprises 17 residues. Germline values: CDR1 MGHRA, CDR2 YSYEKL. The CDR3 loop is CASSQDEEGRERTEAFF. In DNA, the CDR3 is TGCGCCAGCAGCCAAGACGAGGAGGGACGGGAACGCACTGAAGCTTTCTTT.

This clone is a singleton in its sample. The rearrangement uses TRBV6-1 and TRBJ2-3, with D maybe TRBD2 (6 bases). V dropped 4 bases and J dropped 3 bases, with 17 bases sitting between them. Germline V gene data show CDR1 as MNHNS and CDR2 as SASEGT. CDR3 size: 16 residues. This CDR3 reads CASSGSLATATDTQYF. The CDR3 coding sequence is TGTGCCAGCAGTGGGTCACTAGCCACGGCAACAGATACGCAGTATTTT.

This clone was picked up one time. CDR3 DNA sequence: TGCGCCTCCGCAGTGGGGCTGGGAGTTGAAGCTTTCTTT. As protein: CASAVGLGVEAFF. J is TRBJ1-1 and V is TRBV10-2; possibly TRBD1 for D (5 bases). With 11 bases removed from V and 7 bases from J, the gap between germline ends came to 20 bases. Germline values: CDR1 WSHSY, CDR2 SAAADI. The CDR3 runs 13 residues.

The chain couples TRBV19 to TRBJ2-3, with TRBD2 as a possible D gene (5 bases). The germline V gene has CDR1 LNHDA and CDR2 SQIVND (reference sequence). The CDR3 has 16 residues. The V gene lost 5 bases and the J gene lost 5 bases, with 20 bases spanning the gap. CDR3 coding DNA: TGTGCCAGTAGTGTCCAGGACTCCCTATCACAAGATACGCAGTATTTT. Translation: CASSVQDSLSQDTQYF.

This chain connects TRBV19 to TRBJ1-1; D is unresolved. V gave up 1 base and J gave up 1 base, with 7 bases separating them. CDR3 length equals 14 residues. CDR1 LNHDA and CDR2 SQIVND come from the germline V gene (reference sequence). In nucleotides, the CDR3 is TGTGCCAGTAGTATAGCAGGAGGGAACACTGAAGCTTTCTTT. Its translation: CASSIAGGNTEAFF.

CDR3 region: CASSTLTETDTQYF. The CDR3 coding sequence is TGTGCCAGCAGCACTCTGACGGAGACGGATACGCAGTATTTT. The V gene is TRBV7-9, the J gene TRBJ2-3; the D is unclear. Trimming cost V 5 bases and J 6 bases, with 15 bases left between them. There are 14 residues in the CDR3. Germline lookup yields CDR1 SEHNR and CDR2 FQNEAQ (reference sequence).

The rearrangement links TRBV7-6 to TRBJ1-1, with unresolved D. V was shortened by 6 bases and J by 0 bases, with 5 bases between the two germline ends. The CDR3 totals 12 residues. Germline CDR1 SGHVS, CDR2 FNYEAQ. The CDR3 DNA follows: TGTGCCAGCAGGAGGGTGAACACTGAAGCTTTCTTT. Translation: CASRRVNTEAFF.

The chain employs TRBV4-1 and TRBJ2-3; the match to TRBD2 covers 10 bases. Germline lookup yields CDR1 MGHRA and CDR2 YSYEKL. This CDR3 has 15 residues. Trimming took 0 bases from V and 6 from J; bases not matched to a gene: 3. CDR3: CASSQDNSGGDTQYF. CDR3 sequence (DNA): TGCGCCAGCAGCCAAGATAATAGCGGGGGGGATACGCAGTATTTT.

This chain connects TRBV2 to TRBJ1-1; TRBD1 matches 8 bases. This CDR3 is 16 amino acids long. The V gene's germline CDR1 is SNHLY and CDR2 FYNNEI. V was clipped by 1 base and J by 4 bases; unmatched bases: 8. The CDR3 region is CASSEGRGPRGTEAFF. The CDR3 DNA reads TGTGCCAGCAGTGAAGGCAGGGGGCCTAGGGGCACTGAAGCTTTCTTT. Looking up the rest from reference TRBV2 and TRBJ1-1 gives the full variable domain: EPEVTQTPSHQVTQMGQEVILRCVPISNHLYFYWYRQILGQKVEFLVSFYNNEISEKSEIFDDQFSVERPDGSNFTLKIRSTKLEDSAMYFCASSEGRGPRGTEAFFGQGTRLTVV.

The gene calls are TRBV7-7 and TRBJ2-3, with TRBD2 as a possible D gene (7 bases). CDR3 length: 15 amino acids. Germline CDR1 and CDR2: SSHAT and FNYEAQ (reference sequence). Trimming took off 1 base at V and 6 bases at J, with 14 bases between the two ends. As DNA, the CDR3 is TGTGCCAGCAGCTTAGTGGGGGGGCCTAGGGATACGCAGTATTTT. Its translation is CASSLVGGPRDTQYF.

V is TRBV29-1 and J is TRBJ2-7; no definite D call. The CDR3 contains 11 residues. The ends were cut back, 4 bases at V and 2 bases at J, with 6 bases in the middle. Germline-derived CDR1 and CDR2 are SQVTM and ANQGSEA. The CDR3 region has the DNA TGCAGCGTTGCACAGACCTACGAGCAGTACTTC. Translation gives CSVAQTYEQYF.

Only one count was recorded for this clone. V and J are TRBV27 and TRBJ2-7, with D perhaps TRBD1 (7 bases). CDR3 length equals 16 residues. Trimming removed 5 bases at V and 3 bases at J, with 20 bases between. In germline, CDR1 is MNHEY, CDR2 SMNVEV (reference sequence). CDR3 bases: TGTGCCAGCAGTACAGAGACAGGGACAGCGGGCTACGAGCAGTACTTC. Translating gives CASSTETGTAGYEQYF.

This chain joins TRBV2 and TRBJ2-5; D remains unclear. Trimming took 6 bases from V and 0 from J, leaving 14 bases between them. The CDR3 covers 15 residues. Per germline, CDR1 SNHLY and CDR2 FYNNEI. For the CDR3, the DNA is TGTGCCAGCAGCCCCCACGAAAGGGACCAAGAGACCCAGTACTTC. Translation gives CASSPHERDQETQYF.

The J gene is TRBJ1-1, the V gene TRBV5-4; D remains ambiguous. CDR3 length: 13 residues. The ends were cut back, 4 bases at V and 5 bases at J, with 12 bases in the middle. In germline, CDR1 is SGHNT, CDR2 YYREEE (reference sequence). The chain's CDR3 is CASSPAMGTEAFF. As DNA, the CDR3 is TGTGCCAGCAGCCCGGCGATGGGGACTGAAGCTTTCTTT.

This sequence joins TRBV30 and TRBJ2-2; the D is unclear. Germline lookup yields CDR1 GTSNPN and CDR2 SVGIG (reference sequence). The CDR3 has 12 residues. Trimming removed 3 bases from V and 6 bases from J, with 8 bases in between. CDR3 amino acids: CAWREGSGELFF. CDR3 nucleotide sequence: TGTGCCTGGAGGGAAGGATCCGGGGAGCTGTTTTTT.